The rows below give T cell receptor beta chains drawn from one sample of a study of shared clonotypes between healthy human individuals. The protocol was immunoSEQ multiplex PCR, while the TCRdb copy is restricted to in-frame clones and leaves out a portion. This table holds 950,000 to 1,100,000 clones, around 75% found once. The source material was memory CD4+ T cells sorted from blood. The receptors originated from a young man in good health. Each CDR3 is given with its conserved first and last residue. Fields, in order: J gene, D gene, V gene, CDR3 length, clone size, CDR3 protein, CDR3 DNA. D genes are given only for firm matches. Clone size is not always given. Where it is, it says once, few, many or a class for expanded clones.

>TRBJ2-3|NA|TRBV5-1|17|NA
CASSSPRQGTSTDTQYF
TGCGCCAGCAGCTCTCCCCGTCAGGGAACTAGCACAGATACGCAGTATTTT
>TRBJ2-3|TRBD2|TRBV6-1|14|NA
CASYTGGSTDTQYF
TGTGCCAGTTATACGGGGGGAAGCACAGATACGCAGTATTTT
>TRBJ1-1|NA|TRBV27|16|NA
CASSFKLRGVNTEAFF
TGTGCCAGCAGTTTCAAGTTACGCGGGGTGAACACTGAAGCTTTCTTT
>TRBJ2-7|NA|TRBV6-5|15|NA
CASRQSWGTRYEQYF
TGTGCCAGCAGGCAAAGTTGGGGAACAAGGTACGAGCAGTACTTC
>TRBJ2-1|NA|TRBV7-9|11|NA
CASSLENEQFF
TGTGCCAGCAGCTTAGAGAATGAGCAGTTCTTC
>TRBJ1-3|NA|TRBV11-2|13|NA
CASSLSLGNTIYF
TGTGCCAGCAGCCTCTCACTGGGAAACACCATATATTTT
>TRBJ2-1|NA|TRBV5-1|12|NA
CASSFAQNEQFF
TGCGCCAGCAGTTTTGCCCAAAATGAGCAGTTCTTC
>TRBJ1-5|NA|TRBV5-8|14|NA
CASSLWSVNQPQHF
TGTGCCAGCAGCTTGTGGTCGGTTAATCAGCCCCAGCATTTT
>TRBJ2-3|NA|TRBV10-3|12|NA
CAISEQPDTQYF
TGTGCCATCAGTGAGCAGCCAGATACGCAGTATTTT
>TRBJ2-7|TRBD2|TRBV7-2|14|NA
CASSQAGGRFEQYF
TGTGCCAGCAGTCAAGCGGGGGGTAGGTTTGAGCAGTACTTC
>TRBJ2-2|TRBD1|TRBV6-5|15|few
CASSQTGENTGELFF
TGTGCCAGCAGCCAGACAGGGGAGAACACCGGGGAGCTGTTTTTT
>TRBJ2-1|TRBD1|TRBV7-2|15|NA
CASSYGQGSYNEQFF
TGTGCCAGCAGCTATGGACAGGGCTCCTACAATGAGCAGTTCTTC
>TRBJ2-3|TRBD2|TRBV6-1|15|NA
CASILAGGLTDTQYF
TGTGCCAGCATTCTAGCGGGGGGGCTCACAGATACGCAGTATTTT
>TRBJ2-2|TRBD2|TRBV7-2|16|NA
CASRSPGLAGIGELFF
TGTGCCAGCAGGTCTCCGGGACTAGCGGGAATCGGGGAGCTGTTTTTT
>TRBJ2-2|NA|TRBV6-5|14|NA
CASSYRGGSGELFF
TGTGCCAGCAGTTACCGTGGGGGCAGCGGGGAGCTGTTTTTT
>TRBJ1-4|NA|TRBV27|15|NA
CASSLFGQTRGKLFF
TGTGCCAGCAGTTTGTTCGGGCAAACCCGAGGAAAACTGTTTTTT
>TRBJ2-7|TRBD2|TRBV5-1|13|NA
CASSFAGVNEQYF
TGCGCCAGCAGCTTTGCGGGAGTGAACGAGCAGTACTTC
>TRBJ2-1|TRBD2|TRBV7-9|14|NA
CASSLGFSGGKQFF
TGTGCCAGCAGCTTAGGGTTCTCGGGGGGGAAGCAGTTCTTC
>TRBJ2-7|TRBD2|TRBV10-3|15|NA
CAISESGLAGREQYF
TGTGCCATCAGTGAGTCGGGACTAGCGGGGCGCGAGCAGTACTTC
>TRBJ2-5|TRBD2|TRBV30|16|NA
CAWGREAGGPRETQYF
TGTGCCTGGGGCCGAGAAGCGGGAGGGCCGAGAGAGACCCAGTACTTC
>TRBJ1-1|NA|TRBV12-2|15|NA
CASRLGSRGGVFAFF
TGTGCAAGTCGCTTAGGGTCGCGAGGAGGGGTCTTCGCTTTCTTT
>TRBJ2-2|NA|TRBV10-1|14|NA
CASSDGTNTGELFF
TGCGCCAGCAGTGACGGGACGAACACCGGGGAGCTGTTTTTT
>TRBJ2-2|NA|TRBV7-2|15|few
CASSLEGGNTGELFF
TGTGCCAGCAGCTTAGAGGGCGGAAACACCGGGGAGCTGTTTTTT
>TRBJ2-7|NA|TRBV5-1|15|NA
CASSLGGLGSYEQYF
TGCGCCAGCAGCTTGGGGGGCCTTGGCTCCTACGAGCAGTACTTC
>TRBJ1-5|NA|TRBV7-9|12|NA
CASSLLEQPQHF
TGTGCCAGCAGCCTACTGGAACAGCCCCAGCATTTT
>TRBJ1-4|NA|TRBV2|15|NA
CASSRQAATNEKLFF
TGTGCCAGCAGTAGACAGGCGGCTACTAATGAAAAACTGTTTTTT
>TRBJ1-2|TRBD1|TRBV19|14|many
CASSSGTGAYGYTF
TGTGCCAGTAGTAGCGGGACAGGGGCATATGGCTACACCTTC
>TRBJ2-6|NA|TRBV6-6|16|once
CASHPDGSSGANVLTF
TGTGCCAGCCACCCCGATGGATCCTCTGGGGCCAACGTCCTGACTTTC
>TRBJ2-3|NA|TRBV7-9|14|NA
CASTESSTADTQYF
TGTGCCAGCACCGAGTCCTCTACGGCAGATACGCAGTATTTT
>TRBJ2-7|NA|TRBV6-5|13|many
CASSQQGSGEQYF
TGTGCCAGCAGTCAGCAGGGTTCCGGCGAGCAGTACTTC
>TRBJ2-3|TRBD2|TRBV7-2|16|NA
CASSLIGGRATDTQYF
TGTGCCAGCAGCTTAATCGGCGGGAGGGCAACAGATACGCAGTATTTT
>TRBJ2-2|NA|TRBV5-4|15|once
CASSVDNANTGELFF
TGTGCCAGCAGCGTAGATAACGCGAACACCGGGGAGCTGTTTTTT
>TRBJ1-6|NA|TRBV5-1|14|few
CASSLDPYNSPLHF
TGCGCCAGCAGCTTGGACCCCTATAATTCACCCCTCCACTTT
>TRBJ2-7|NA|TRBV12-5|15|NA
CASGLVHRVPGEQYF
TGTGCTAGTGGTTTGGTGCACAGGGTGCCTGGAGAGCAGTACTTC
>TRBJ2-7|NA|TRBV9|14|NA
CASSVEGTLSEQYF
TGTGCCAGCAGCGTAGAAGGGACCTTGAGCGAGCAGTACTTC
>TRBJ1-3|NA|TRBV5-1|15|NA
CASSLEGNAGNTIYF
TGCGCCAGCAGCTTGGAGGGGAATGCTGGAAACACCATATATTTT
>TRBJ1-1|NA|TRBV6-1|12|NA
CASSVQGVQVFF
TGTGCCAGCAGTGTACAGGGAGTTCAAGTTTTCTTT
>TRBJ1-6|NA|TRBV18|16|NA
CASSPQGSSYNSPLHF
TGTGCCAGCTCACCACAGGGAAGCTCCTATAATTCACCCCTCCACTTT
>TRBJ2-5|NA|TRBV7-8|14|NA
CASSLVFEVETQYF
TGTGCCAGCAGCTTAGTCTTTGAAGTCGAGACCCAGTACTTC
>TRBJ2-5|NA|TRBV5-1|14|few
CASSLAGQQETQYF
TGCGCCAGCAGCTTGGCCGGACAGCAAGAGACCCAGTACTTC
>TRBJ1-5|NA|TRBV28|13|NA
CASSGDANQPQHF
TGTGCCAGCAGCGGGGATGCCAATCAGCCCCAGCATTTT
>TRBJ2-4|TRBD2|TRBV29-1|11|once
CSVGEGNIQYF
TGCAGCGTGGGGGAGGGAAACATTCAGTACTTC
>TRBJ2-1|NA|TRBV7-3|15|NA
CASSLVGGPVNEQFF
TGTGCCAGCAGCTTAGTTGGGGGGCCTGTGAATGAGCAGTTCTTC
>TRBJ2-6|NA|TRBV5-1|17|once
CASTWNTNPSGANVLTF
TGCGCCAGCACGTGGAACACTAACCCCTCTGGGGCCAACGTCCTGACTTTC
>TRBJ2-1|NA|TRBV10-2|16|NA
CASSEQASSSYNEQFF
TGCGCCAGCAGTGAGCAGGCCTCTAGCTCCTACAATGAGCAGTTCTTC
>TRBJ1-3|TRBD1|TRBV7-8|17|NA
CASSLEGGPFSGNTIYF
TGTGCCAGCAGCTTAGAAGGGGGCCCTTTCTCTGGAAACACCATATATTTT
>TRBJ1-4|TRBD1|TRBV2|15|NA
CASGGQGSTNEKLFF
TGTGCCAGCGGGGGACAGGGTTCAACTAATGAAAAACTGTTTTTT